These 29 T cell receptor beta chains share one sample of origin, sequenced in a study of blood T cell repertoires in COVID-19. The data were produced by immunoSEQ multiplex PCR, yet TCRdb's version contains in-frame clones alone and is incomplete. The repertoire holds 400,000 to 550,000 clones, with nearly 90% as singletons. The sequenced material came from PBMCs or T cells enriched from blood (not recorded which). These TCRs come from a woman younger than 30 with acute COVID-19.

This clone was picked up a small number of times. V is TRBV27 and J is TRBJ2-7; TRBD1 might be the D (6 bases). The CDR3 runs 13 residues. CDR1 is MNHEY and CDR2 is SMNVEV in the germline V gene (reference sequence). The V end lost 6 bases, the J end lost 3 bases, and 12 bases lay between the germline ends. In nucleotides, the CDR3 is TGTGCCAGCAGCGCACAACAGGGCTACGAGCAGTACTTC. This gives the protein CASSAQQGYEQYF.

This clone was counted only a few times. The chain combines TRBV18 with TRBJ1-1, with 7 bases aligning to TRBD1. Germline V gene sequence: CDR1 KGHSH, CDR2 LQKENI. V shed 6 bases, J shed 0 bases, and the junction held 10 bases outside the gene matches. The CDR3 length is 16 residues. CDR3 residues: CASSLRTGLMNTEAFF. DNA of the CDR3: TGTGCCAGCTCTTTAAGGACAGGACTCATGAACACTGAAGCTTTCTTT.

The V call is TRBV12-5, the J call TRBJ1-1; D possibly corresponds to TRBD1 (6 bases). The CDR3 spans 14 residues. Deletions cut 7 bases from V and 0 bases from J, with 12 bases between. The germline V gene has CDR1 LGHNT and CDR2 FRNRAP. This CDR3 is CASELQGMNTEAFF. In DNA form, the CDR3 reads TGTGCTAGTGAACTACAGGGTATGAACACTGAAGCTTTCTTT.

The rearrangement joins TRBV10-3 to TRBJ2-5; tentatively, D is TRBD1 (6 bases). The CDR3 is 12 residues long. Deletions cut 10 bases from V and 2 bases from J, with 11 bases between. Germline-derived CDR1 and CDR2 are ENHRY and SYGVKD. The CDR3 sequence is CATQGSQETQYF. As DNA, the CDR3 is TGTGCCACCCAGGGGTCTCAAGAGACCCAGTACTTC.

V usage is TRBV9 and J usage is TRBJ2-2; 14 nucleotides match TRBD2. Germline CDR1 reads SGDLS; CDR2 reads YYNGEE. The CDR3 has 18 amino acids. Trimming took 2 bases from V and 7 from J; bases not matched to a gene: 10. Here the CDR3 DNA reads TGTGCCAGCAGCGTGGGGACTAGCGGGAGCGCGGGCGGCGGGGAGCTGTTTTTT. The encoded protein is CASSVGTSGSAGGGELFF.

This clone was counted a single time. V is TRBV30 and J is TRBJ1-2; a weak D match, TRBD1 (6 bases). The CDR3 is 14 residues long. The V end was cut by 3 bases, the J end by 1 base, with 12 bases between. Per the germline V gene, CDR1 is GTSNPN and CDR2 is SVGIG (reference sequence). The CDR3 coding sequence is TGTGCCTGGAGCGTGGACAGAGGTAACTATGGCTACACCTTC. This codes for CAWSVDRGNYGYTF.

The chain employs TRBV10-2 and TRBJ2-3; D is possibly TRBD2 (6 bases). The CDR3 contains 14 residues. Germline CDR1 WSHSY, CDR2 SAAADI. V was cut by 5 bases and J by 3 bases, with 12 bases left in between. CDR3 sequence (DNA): TGCGCCAGCAGTAACGTAGCGGTTACAGATACGCAGTATTTT. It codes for CASSNVAVTDTQYF.

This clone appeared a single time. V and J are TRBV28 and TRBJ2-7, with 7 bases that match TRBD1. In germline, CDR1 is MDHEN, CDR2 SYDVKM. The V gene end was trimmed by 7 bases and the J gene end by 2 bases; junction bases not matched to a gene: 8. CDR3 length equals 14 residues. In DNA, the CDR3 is TGTGCCAGCACGGAGACAGGGTTGACCTACGAGCAGTACTTC. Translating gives CASTETGLTYEQYF.

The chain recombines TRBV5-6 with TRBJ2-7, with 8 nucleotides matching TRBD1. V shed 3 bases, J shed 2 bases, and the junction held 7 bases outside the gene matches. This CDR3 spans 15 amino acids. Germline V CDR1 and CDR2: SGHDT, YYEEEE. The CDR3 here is CASSSTGDRTYEQYF. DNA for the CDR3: TGTGCCAGCAGCTCGACGGGGGACAGGACCTACGAGCAGTACTTC. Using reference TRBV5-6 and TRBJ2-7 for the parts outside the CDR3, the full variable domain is DAGVTQSPTHLIKTRGQQVTLRCSPKSGHDTVSWYQQALGQGPQFIFQYYEEEERQRGNFPDRFSGHQFPNYSSELNVNALLLGDSALYLCASSSTGDRTYEQYFGPGTRLTVT.

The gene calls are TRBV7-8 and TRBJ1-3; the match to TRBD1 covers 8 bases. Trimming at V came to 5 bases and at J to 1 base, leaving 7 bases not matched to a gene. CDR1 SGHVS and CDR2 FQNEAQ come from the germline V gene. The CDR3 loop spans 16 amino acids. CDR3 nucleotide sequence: TGTGCCAGCAGCCCCCGGACAGGGAGATCTGGAAACACCATATATTTT. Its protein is CASSPRTGRSGNTIYF.

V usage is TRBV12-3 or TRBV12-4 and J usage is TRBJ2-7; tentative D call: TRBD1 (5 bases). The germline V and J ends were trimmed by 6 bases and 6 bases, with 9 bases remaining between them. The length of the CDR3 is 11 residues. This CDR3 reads CASSSGFEQYF. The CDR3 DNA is TGTGCCAGCAGCTCAGGGTTCGAGCAGTACTTC.

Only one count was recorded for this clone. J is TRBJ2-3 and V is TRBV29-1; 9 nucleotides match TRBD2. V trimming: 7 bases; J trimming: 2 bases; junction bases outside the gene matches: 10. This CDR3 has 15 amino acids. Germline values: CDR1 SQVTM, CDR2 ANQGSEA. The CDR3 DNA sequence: TGCAGCGCCAAGGGTAGCGGGGGCCTCACAGATACGCAGTATTTT. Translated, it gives CSAKGSGGLTDTQYF.

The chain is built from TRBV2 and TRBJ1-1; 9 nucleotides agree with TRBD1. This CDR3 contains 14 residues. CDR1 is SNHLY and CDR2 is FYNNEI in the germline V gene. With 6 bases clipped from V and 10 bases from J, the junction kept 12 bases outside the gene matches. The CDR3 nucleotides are TGTGCCAGCAGCTATGGGACAGGGATTGAAGGAGCTTTCTTT. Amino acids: CASSYGTGIEGAFF.

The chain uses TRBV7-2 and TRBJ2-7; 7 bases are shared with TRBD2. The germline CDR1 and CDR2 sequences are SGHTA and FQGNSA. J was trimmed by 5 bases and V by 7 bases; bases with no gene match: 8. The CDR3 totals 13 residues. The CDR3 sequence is CASKWGSGDEQYF. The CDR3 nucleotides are TGTGCCAGCAAGTGGGGGAGCGGGGACGAGCAGTACTTC.

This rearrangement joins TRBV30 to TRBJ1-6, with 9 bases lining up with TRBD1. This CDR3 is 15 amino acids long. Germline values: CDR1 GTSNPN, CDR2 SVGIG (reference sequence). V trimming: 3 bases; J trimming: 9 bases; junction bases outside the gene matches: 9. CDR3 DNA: TGTGCCTGGAGACGCCGGGACAGGGTTTGTTCACCCCTCCACTTT. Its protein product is CAWRRRDRVCSPLHF.

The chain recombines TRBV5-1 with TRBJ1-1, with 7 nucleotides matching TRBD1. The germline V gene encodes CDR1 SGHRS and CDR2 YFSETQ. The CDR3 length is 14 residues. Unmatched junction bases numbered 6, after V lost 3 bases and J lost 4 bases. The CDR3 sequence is CASSWGTAVTEAFF. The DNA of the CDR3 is TGCGCCAGCAGCTGGGGGACAGCCGTCACTGAAGCTTTCTTT.

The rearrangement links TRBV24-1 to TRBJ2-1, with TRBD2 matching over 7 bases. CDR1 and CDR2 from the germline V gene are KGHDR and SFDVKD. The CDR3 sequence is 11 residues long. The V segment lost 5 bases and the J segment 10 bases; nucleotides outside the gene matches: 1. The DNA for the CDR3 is TGTGCCACCAGTGGGGGAGGGGAGCAGTTCTTC. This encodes CATSGGGEQFF.

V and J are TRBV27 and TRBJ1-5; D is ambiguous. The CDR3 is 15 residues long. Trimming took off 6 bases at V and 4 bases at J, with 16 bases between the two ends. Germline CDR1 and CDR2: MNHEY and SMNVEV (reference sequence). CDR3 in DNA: TGTGCCAGCAGACCACCCGGAGGAAGGAATCAGCCCCAGCATTTT. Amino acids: CASRPPGGRNQPQHF.

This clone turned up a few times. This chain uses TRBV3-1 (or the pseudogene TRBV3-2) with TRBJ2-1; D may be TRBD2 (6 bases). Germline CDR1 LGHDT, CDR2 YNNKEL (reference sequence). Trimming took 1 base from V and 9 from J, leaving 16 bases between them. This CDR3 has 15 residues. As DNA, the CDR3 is TGTGCCAGCAGCCAAGGGAGGGAAGGTACGGGTGAGCAGTTCTTC. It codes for CASSQGREGTGEQFF.

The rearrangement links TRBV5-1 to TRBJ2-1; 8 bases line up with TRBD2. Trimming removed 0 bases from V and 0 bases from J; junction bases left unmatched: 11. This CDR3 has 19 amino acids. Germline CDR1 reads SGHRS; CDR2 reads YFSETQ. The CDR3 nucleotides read TGCGCCAGCAGCTTGGATCCGTTAACTAGCGGTAGCTCCTACAATGAGCAGTTCTTC. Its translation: CASSLDPLTSGSSYNEQFF.

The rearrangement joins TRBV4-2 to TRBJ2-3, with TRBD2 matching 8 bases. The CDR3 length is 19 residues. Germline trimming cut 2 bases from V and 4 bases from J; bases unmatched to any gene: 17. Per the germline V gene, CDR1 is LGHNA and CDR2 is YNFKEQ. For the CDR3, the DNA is TGTGCCAGCAGCCAAATTCCGGGGGGGCCCGAGGGCAGGCCAGATACGCAGTATTTT. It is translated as CASSQIPGGPEGRPDTQYF.

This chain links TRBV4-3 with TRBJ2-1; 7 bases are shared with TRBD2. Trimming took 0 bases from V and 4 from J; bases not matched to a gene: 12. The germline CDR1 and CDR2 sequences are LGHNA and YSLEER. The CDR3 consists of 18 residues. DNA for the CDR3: TGCGCCAGCAGCCAAGACCCGCGGGAGATTGTTGGGTACAATGAGCAGTTCTTC. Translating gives CASSQDPREIVGYNEQFF.

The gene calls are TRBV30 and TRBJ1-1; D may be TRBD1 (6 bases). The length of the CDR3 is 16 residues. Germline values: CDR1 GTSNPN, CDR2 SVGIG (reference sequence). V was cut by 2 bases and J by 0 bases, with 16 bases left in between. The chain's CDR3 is CAWSLRDRYMNTEAFF. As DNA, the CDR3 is TGTGCCTGGAGTTTGAGAGACAGGTACATGAACACTGAAGCTTTCTTT.

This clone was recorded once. The CDR3 spells CSASSGYQETQYF. The CDR3 DNA follows: TGCAGTGCTAGTTCAGGGTACCAAGAGACCCAGTACTTC. V and J are TRBV20-1 and TRBJ2-5; possibly TRBD1 for D (5 bases). Germline values: CDR1 DFQATT, CDR2 SNEGSKA (reference sequence). With 3 bases removed from V and 0 bases from J, the gap between germline ends came to 8 bases. The CDR3 has 13 residues.

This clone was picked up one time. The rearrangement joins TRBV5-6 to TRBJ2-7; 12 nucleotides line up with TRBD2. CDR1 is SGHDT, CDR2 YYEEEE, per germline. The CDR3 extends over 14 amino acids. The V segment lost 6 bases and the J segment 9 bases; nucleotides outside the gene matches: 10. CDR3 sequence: CASTTSGRGVGQYF. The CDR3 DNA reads TGTGCCAGCACGACTAGCGGGAGAGGGGTTGGGCAGTACTTC. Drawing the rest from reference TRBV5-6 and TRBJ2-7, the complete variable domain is DAGVTQSPTHLIKTRGQQVTLRCSPKSGHDTVSWYQQALGQGPQFIFQYYEEEERQRGNFPDRFSGHQFPNYSSELNVNALLLGDSALYLCASTTSGRGVGQYFGPGTRLTVT.

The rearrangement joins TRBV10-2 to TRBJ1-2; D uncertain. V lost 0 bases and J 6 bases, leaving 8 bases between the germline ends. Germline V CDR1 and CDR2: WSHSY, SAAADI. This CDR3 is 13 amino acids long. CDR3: CASSESYENGYTF. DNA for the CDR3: TGCGCCAGCAGTGAGTCCTACGAAAATGGCTACACCTTC.

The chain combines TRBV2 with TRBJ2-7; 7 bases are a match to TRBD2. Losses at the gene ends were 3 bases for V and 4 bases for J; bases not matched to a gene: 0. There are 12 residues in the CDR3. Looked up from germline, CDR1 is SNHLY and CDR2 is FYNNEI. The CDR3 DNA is TGTGCCAGCAGTGAGGGGGGGTACGAGCAGTACTTC. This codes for CASSEGGYEQYF.

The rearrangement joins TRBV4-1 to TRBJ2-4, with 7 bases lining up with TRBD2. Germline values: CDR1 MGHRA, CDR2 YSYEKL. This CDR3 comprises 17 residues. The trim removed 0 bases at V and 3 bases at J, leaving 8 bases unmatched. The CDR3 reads CASSQDLGGMGKNIQYF. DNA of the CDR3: TGCGCCAGCAGCCAAGATTTGGGAGGGATGGGCAAAAACATTCAGTACTTC.

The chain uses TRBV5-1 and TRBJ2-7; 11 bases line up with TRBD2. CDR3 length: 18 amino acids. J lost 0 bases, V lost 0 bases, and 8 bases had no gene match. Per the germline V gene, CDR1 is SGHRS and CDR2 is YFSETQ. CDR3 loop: CASSLGPLAGGLSYEQYF. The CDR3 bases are TGCGCCAGCAGCTTGGGGCCCCTAGCGGGGGGACTCTCCTACGAGCAGTACTTC.